This TCR beta chain was captured in a study of post-analysis software for immune sequencing data. The overall study: Relapsing-remitting, secondary progressive and progressive-relapsing multiple sclerosis courses were included. Study results and caveats: Those with multiple sclerosis, the patient group, showed significantly lower normalized Chao1 diversity than controls. Comparison of patients with controls showed five TRBV segments more frequent in patients, TRBV5-6, TRBV5-1 and TRBV20-1 among them.

This clonotype has a count of ten or more. Antigen unknown. Unique molecular identifiers featured in each of the TCR beta cDNA libraries. A single record per CDR3 protein comes from TCRdb applying MiXCR to the PCR reads. The sample lists 150,000 to 200,000 distinct CDR3 sequences, 25% to 35% occurring once. Trimming removed 4 bases at V and 0 bases at J, with 16 bases between. Germline CDR1 is MGHRA and CDR2 is YSYEKL. This CDR3 region has 17 residues. This clonotype originated in a girl aged 10-17 years with multiple sclerosis. Sequenced sample: blood. The J gene is TRBJ2-1, the V gene TRBV4-1; no clear D gene. In nucleotides, the CDR3 is TGCGCCAGCAGCCTCTTTGGTGGGGAAAGCTCCTACAATGAGCAGTTCTTC. Translated: CASSLFGGESSYNEQFF.